A selection of T cell receptor beta chains follows, all from one sample in a study of blood T cell repertoires in COVID-19. Clones were read by immunoSEQ multiplex PCR, and TCRdb kept only the in-frame ones, dropping some. The table lists about 100,000 clones, around 88% of them singletons. The sequenced material came from peripheral blood. The receptors shown here come from a human donor in a cohort sampled during active COVID-19. Each CDR3 is given with its conserved first and last residue. D genes are given only for firm matches. Not all rows give a size; the values are once, few, many and, for expanded clones, a class.

TRBV4-2	NA	TRBJ2-1	TRBD2	CASSQVLAGDYNEQFF	TGTGCCAGCAGCCAAGTTCTAGCGGGAGATTACAATGAGCAGTTCTTC
TRBV19	NA	TRBJ2-1	TRBD2	CASSGTSQGEQFF	TGTGCCAGTTCTGGGACTAGCCAAGGTGAGCAGTTCTTC
TRBV7-6	NA	TRBJ2-1	NA	CASSRGGNEQFF	TGTGCCAGCAGCAGGGGGGGGAATGAGCAGTTCTTC
TRBV5-1	NA	TRBJ2-7	NA	CASSFQGSNAPTSYEQYF	TGCGCCAGCAGCTTCCAGGGGTCAAATGCACCTACCTCCTACGAGCAGTACTTC
TRBV5-1	NA	TRBJ2-7	TRBD1	CASRPSSGTGSYEQYF	TGCGCCAGCAGGCCTAGCTCCGGGACAGGCTCCTACGAGCAGTACTTC
TRBV2	NA	TRBJ1-2	NA	CASRSGTLTIGYTF	TGTGCCAGCAGGTCGGGGACTCTAACTATTGGCTACACCTTC
TRBV9	NA	TRBJ1-2	NA	CASSVSLPGGYGYTF	TGTGCCAGCAGCGTAAGTCTACCGGGAGGCTATGGCTACACCTTC
TRBV5-1	NA	TRBJ1-5	NA	CASSLGQNSNQPQHF	TGCGCCAGCAGCTTGGGGCAGAATAGCAATCAGCCCCAGCATTTT
TRBV5-4	NA	TRBJ2-6	NA	CASSLAPYDYSGANVLTF	TGTGCCAGCAGCTTGGCCCCCTACGATTACTCTGGGGCCAACGTCCTGACTTTC
TRBV7-8	NA	TRBJ1-4	NA	CASSLVGGMGEKLFF	TGTGCCAGCAGCTTAGTTGGGGGGATGGGTGAAAAACTGTTTTTT
TRBV9	once	TRBJ2-1	TRBD2	CASSVGNSGRAQGEQFF	TGTGCCAGCAGCGTAGGTAATAGCGGGAGGGCCCAAGGTGAGCAGTTCTTC
TRBV6-4	NA	TRBJ1-1	TRBD1	CASRGGTGSNTEAFF	TGTGCCAGCAGGGGCGGGACAGGGTCGAACACTGAAGCTTTCTTT
TRBV3-1/TRBV3-2	once	TRBJ1-6	NA	CASSQGLDNSPLHF	TGTGCCAGCAGCCAGGGCCTCGATAATTCACCCCTCCACTTT
TRBV28	few	TRBJ1-6	NA	CASRPAGRITLPLHF	TGTGCCAGCAGGCCCGCGGGGCGTATTACTTTACCCCTCCACTTT
TRBV19	few	TRBJ2-7	NA	CASSWVSGRSYEQYF	TGTGCCAGTAGTTGGGTTAGCGGACGGTCCTACGAGCAGTACTTC
TRBV27	NA	TRBJ1-5	NA	CASSFDRSLNQPQHF	TGTGCCAGCAGTTTCGACAGATCCCTCAATCAGCCCCAGCATTTT
TRBV3-1/TRBV3-2	NA	TRBJ2-5	TRBD2	CASSQVGGDQTQYF	TGTGCCAGCAGCCAAGTTGGGGGGGATCAGACCCAGTACTTC
TRBV27	NA	TRBJ1-6	TRBD1	CASGRQGDNSPLHF	TGTGCCAGCGGCCGACAGGGGGATAATTCACCCCTCCACTTT
TRBV19	once	TRBJ1-2	TRBD1	CASSIQGVRYGYTF	TGTGCCAGTAGTATACAGGGGGTTCGGTATGGCTACACCTTC
TRBV11-2	NA	TRBJ2-7	TRBD2	CATRRASGTYEQYF	TGTGCCACCCGGAGGGCTAGCGGAACCTACGAGCAGTACTTC
TRBV5-4	NA	TRBJ2-7	TRBD1	CASSLGGQGSYEQYF	TGTGCCAGCAGCTTGGGGGGACAGGGCTCCTACGAGCAGTACTTC
TRBV6-5	NA	TRBJ2-3	TRBD2	CASSPGLAQDTQYF	TGTGCCAGCAGTCCGGGACTAGCTCAAGATACGCAGTATTTT
TRBV18	NA	TRBJ2-3	TRBD2	CASSPRWEGTQYF	TGTGCCAGCTCACCACGGTGGGAGGGTACGCAGTATTTT
TRBV10-3	few	TRBJ1-1	TRBD1	CAIATYPGTAYENTEAFF	TGTGCCATCGCAACGTACCCCGGGACAGCTTACGAGAACACTGAAGCTTTCTTT
TRBV28	few	TRBJ1-1	NA	CASSASGTLNTEAFF	TGTGCCAGCAGTGCCTCCGGGACACTTAACACTGAAGCTTTCTTT
TRBV6-5	NA	TRBJ2-4	NA	CASSFRGPGALIQYF	TGTGCCAGCAGTTTCCGAGGGCCGGGAGCTCTCATTCAGTACTTC
TRBV4-1	NA	TRBJ2-2	TRBD2	CASSQKLTSGPGELFF	TGCGCCAGCAGCCAAAAGCTAACTAGCGGGCCCGGGGAGCTGTTTTTT
TRBV3-1/TRBV3-2	NA	TRBJ2-7	TRBD1	CASSHGDRPYEQYF	TGTGCCAGCAGCCACGGGGACAGGCCCTACGAGCAGTACTTC
TRBV7-2	few	TRBJ2-3	NA	CASVSRGSTDTQYF	TGTGCCAGCGTCAGCAGAGGGAGCACAGATACGCAGTATTTT
TRBV7-3	NA	TRBJ2-2	TRBD1	CASSLTGAPNTGELFF	TGTGCCAGCAGCTTGACAGGGGCACCGAACACCGGGGAGCTGTTTTTT
TRBV11-3	NA	TRBJ2-1	TRBD1	CASSLVDGGQGLYNEQFF	TGTGCCAGCAGCTTAGTGGATGGGGGACAGGGACTCTACAATGAGCAGTTCTTC
TRBV5-6	NA	TRBJ2-7	NA	CASSLVGGRAYEQYF	TGTGCCAGCAGCTTGGTGGGGGGAAGAGCCTACGAGCAGTACTTC